Below, 4 T cell receptor beta chains from the same sample are listed, as sequenced in a study of naive CD8 T cells in extremely preterm neonates. Deliveries were elective term cesareans at roughly 35-41 weeks, with no labor or membrane rupture. Sequencing was performed with immunoSEQ multiplex PCR; in TCRdb, only in-frame clones are kept and a portion is missing. The data show 6,500 to 9,000 clones, roughly 92% seen once. Sequencing was performed on naive CD8+ T cells from cord blood. Receptors originate from a newborn in good health.

J is TRBJ2-7 and V is TRBV27; 7 positions agree with TRBD1. This CDR3 has 11 residues. With V trimmed by 5 bases and J by 6 bases, 1 base remained unmatched. The germline gives CDR1 MNHEY, CDR2 SMNVEV (reference sequence). The CDR3 spells CASSPGGEQYF. DNA for the CDR3: TGTGCCAGCAGTCCAGGGGGCGAGCAGTACTTC.

V usage is TRBV9 and J usage is TRBJ1-4, with TRBD1 matching 7 bases. The junction had 0 bases not matched to a gene; V was cut back by 3 bases and J by 4 bases. CDR3 length: 13 amino acids. Germline CDR1 and CDR2: SGDLS and YYNGEE. The CDR3 spells CASSAGGNEKLFF. The CDR3, as DNA: TGTGCCAGCAGCGCAGGGGGTAATGAAAAACTGTTTTTT.

Comments on this clone: This sample includes further DNA sequences coding for the same CDR3. J is TRBJ2-7 and V is TRBV10-1, with no clear D. Germline lookup yields CDR1 WNHNN and CDR2 SYGVQD (reference sequence). The CDR3 loop spans 12 amino acids. V gave up 3 bases and J gave up 1 base, with 4 bases separating them. In DNA, the CDR3 is TGCGCCAGCAGTGACAGTTCCTACGAGCAGTACTTC. This gives the protein CASSDSSYEQYF.

The rearrangement uses TRBV5-1 and TRBJ1-2; 8 bases match TRBD1. The V segment lost 3 bases and the J segment 6 bases; nucleotides outside the gene matches: 4. This CDR3 is built from 13 residues. Per the germline V gene, CDR1 is SGHRS and CDR2 is YFSETQ. The CDR3 loop reads CASSSDRVNGYTF. DNA for the CDR3: TGCGCCAGCAGCTCGGACAGGGTAAATGGCTACACCTTC. The variable domain in full, completed from reference TRBV5-1 and TRBJ1-2, reads KAGVTQTPRYLIKTRGQQVTLSCSPISGHRSVSWYQQTPGQGLQFLFEYFSETQRNKGNFPGRFSGRQFSNSRSEMNVSTLELGDSALYLCASSSDRVNGYTFGSGTRLTVV.